The rows below give T cell receptor beta chains drawn from one sample of a study of blood T cell repertoires in COVID-19. The protocol was immunoSEQ multiplex PCR, while the TCRdb copy is restricted to in-frame clones and leaves out a portion. This table has 280,000 or so clones, about 87% appearing once. Sequenced: peripheral blood. The receptors derive from a woman in her 30s who had recovered from COVID-19. Each CDR3 is given with its conserved first and last residue. Each record gives: clone size, V gene, J gene, D gene, CDR3 protein, CDR3 DNA. A D gene is named only where the DNA matches it firmly. Not every row has a clone size; where given, it reads once, few, many or a size class.

few	TRBV6-5	TRBJ2-2	-	CASTAVNTGELFF	TGTGCCAGCACGGCGGTGAACACCGGGGAGCTGTTTTTT
few	TRBV5-1	TRBJ1-1	-	CASSPGGTEAFF	TGCGCCAGCAGCCCGGGGGGGACTGAAGCTTTCTTT
-	TRBV12-3/TRBV12-4	TRBJ1-2	-	CASSLEQDYGYTF	TGTGCCAGCAGTTTAGAGCAGGACTATGGCTACACCTTC
-	TRBV6-2/TRBV6-3	TRBJ1-1	TRBD1	CASIPIRGQGAPNTEAFF	TGTGCCAGCATCCCCATCAGGGGTCAGGGGGCTCCGAACACTGAAGCTTTCTTT
-	TRBV6-4	TRBJ2-6	-	CASASTSTGLSGANVLTF	TGTGCCAGCGCTTCGACTTCGACAGGCCTCTCTGGGGCCAACGTCCTGACTTTC
-	TRBV4-3	TRBJ1-4	-	CASSQDPRVTNEKLFF	TGCGCCAGCAGCCAAGACCCCAGGGTAACTAATGAAAAACTGTTTTTT
-	TRBV27	TRBJ1-6	TRBD1	CASPGQGRQKPLHF	TGTGCCAGCCCGGGACAGGGAAGGCAAAAACCCCTCCACTTT
-	TRBV11-2	TRBJ1-2	TRBD1	CASSLDLTGGVAIYGYTF	TGTGCCAGCAGCTTAGATCTAACAGGGGGCGTAGCTATCTATGGCTACACCTTC
-	TRBV5-1	TRBJ2-3	-	CASSLPQGRTDTQYF	TGCGCCAGCAGCCTACCTCAGGGTAGGACAGATACGCAGTATTTT
-	TRBV4-3	TRBJ2-1	-	CASSPGLEPDNEQFF	TGCGCCAGCAGCCCGGGACTGGAGCCTGACAATGAGCAGTTCTTC
-	TRBV28	TRBJ1-4	-	CAIQTPNNEKLFF	TGTGCCATCCAGACACCGAATAATGAAAAACTGTTTTTT
-	TRBV4-2	TRBJ2-1	-	CASSQESTGEEQFF	TGTGCCAGCAGCCAAGAATCAACGGGAGAAGAGCAGTTCTTC
-	TRBV6-1	TRBJ1-1	-	CASSEMWGRGNTEAFF	TGTGCCAGCAGTGAAATGTGGGGGCGCGGGAACACTGAAGCTTTCTTT
-	TRBV7-2	TRBJ2-3	TRBD2	CASSLGSGADTQYF	TGTGCCAGCAGCTTAGGTAGCGGGGCAGATACGCAGTATTTT
-	TRBV18	TRBJ1-1	-	CASSPAGAGGTEAFF	TGTGCCAGCTCACCGGCAGGGGCCGGAGGCACTGAAGCTTTCTTT
-	TRBV9	TRBJ1-2	-	CASSERDTSNYGYTF	TGTGCCAGCAGCGAGAGGGACACTTCTAACTATGGCTACACCTTC
-	TRBV11-3	TRBJ1-3	-	CASSLVYGGTIYF	TGTGCCAGCAGCTTAGTATACGGTGGTACCATATATTTT
-	TRBV6-1	TRBJ1-5	-	CASSEFIPSGSNQPQHF	TGTGCCAGCAGTGAGTTCATTCCCTCGGGTTCCAATCAGCCCCAGCATTTT
-	TRBV5-6	TRBJ1-2	TRBD1	CASAESAGDRGGYTF	TGTGCCAGCGCCGAAAGCGCGGGCGACAGGGGCGGCTACACCTTC
-	TRBV12-3/TRBV12-4	TRBJ2-1	-	CASSATGGHEQFF	TGTGCCAGCAGTGCGACAGGAGGCCATGAGCAGTTCTTC
-	TRBV2	TRBJ1-4	-	CASSASTDGNEKLFF	TGTGCCAGCAGTGCCTCGACAGACGGGAATGAAAAACTGTTTTTT
-	TRBV9	TRBJ2-3	TRBD2	CASSARSGGLADTQYF	TGTGCCAGCAGCGCGAGGAGCGGGGGGCTCGCAGATACGCAGTATTTT
-	TRBV4-2	TRBJ2-3	TRBD1	CASRKGGRAATDTQYF	TGTGCCAGCAGGAAAGGGGGCCGGGCCGCCACAGATACGCAGTATTTT
few	TRBV6-5	TRBJ1-3	-	CASSPAPQAGNTIYF	TGTGCCAGCAGCCCCGCCCCGCAGGCTGGAAACACCATATATTTT
-	TRBV28	TRBJ1-6	TRBD1	CASSSPRDRAYNSPLHF	TGTGCCAGCAGTTCCCCCCGGGACAGGGCTTATAATTCACCCCTCCACTTT
-	TRBV7-3	TRBJ2-1	-	CASSLAGANNEQFF	TGTGCCAGCAGCTTAGCGGGGGCGAACAATGAGCAGTTCTTC
once	TRBV6-5	TRBJ1-4	-	CASSFRQTTNEKLFF	TGTGCCAGCAGTTTCAGACAGACAACTAATGAAAAACTGTTTTTT
-	TRBV7-7	TRBJ2-5	TRBD1	CASSPTGGVQTQYF	TGTGCCAGCAGCCCGACAGGGGGCGTCCAGACCCAGTACTTC
-	TRBV7-9	TRBJ2-1	TRBD1	CASSWTGFMNEQFF	TGTGCCAGCAGCTGGACAGGGTTTATGAATGAGCAGTTCTTC
-	TRBV7-2	TRBJ2-5	TRBD1	CASSSTGGEETQYF	TGTGCCAGCAGCTCGACAGGGGGCGAAGAGACCCAGTACTTC
-	TRBV5-1	TRBJ2-5	TRBD2	CASSLAGGDQETQYF	TGCGCCAGCAGCTTGGCCGGGGGGGACCAAGAGACCCAGTACTTC
-	TRBV27	TRBJ2-6	-	CASSSSSGANVLTF	TGTGCCAGCAGTTCTAGCTCTGGGGCCAACGTCCTGACTTTC
-	TRBV30	TRBJ1-1	TRBD1	CAWSATGAPNTEAFF	TGTGCCTGGAGTGCCACAGGGGCACCCAACACTGAAGCTTTCTTT
-	TRBV6-5	TRBJ2-3	-	CASSYSGRVSTDTQYF	TGTGCCAGCAGTTACTCGGGCAGGGTGAGCACAGATACGCAGTATTTT
-	TRBV28	TRBJ1-1	-	CASSSIESYTEAFF	TGTGCCAGCAGCTCCATAGAGTCCTACACTGAAGCTTTCTTT
-	TRBV7-3	TRBJ2-1	TRBD2	CASSPRGLAGTYNEQFF	TGTGCCAGCAGCCCCCGTGGACTAGCGGGGACGTACAATGAGCAGTTCTTC
-	TRBV12-3/TRBV12-4	TRBJ1-1	-	CASNLRGTGEAFF	TGTGCCAGCAATTTAAGGGGAACGGGTGAAGCTTTCTTT
-	TRBV7-2	TRBJ1-1	TRBD1	CASSGTGLSTEAFF	TGTGCCAGCAGCGGGACAGGATTGAGCACTGAAGCTTTCTTT
-	TRBV15	TRBJ2-7	-	CATSIEGGRGYEQYF	TGTGCCACCAGCATAGAGGGGGGGCGGGGGTACGAGCAGTACTTC
-	TRBV13	TRBJ1-3	-	CASSQNVEAGQSGNTIYF	TGTGCCAGCAGCCAGAATGTAGAGGCGGGGCAATCTGGAAACACCATATATTTT
-	TRBV9	TRBJ1-2	TRBD1	CASSVTGGTYGYTF	TGTGCCAGCAGCGTGACAGGGGGAACCTATGGCTACACCTTC
once	TRBV6-2/TRBV6-3	TRBJ2-7	-	CASSYSLTDEQYF	TGTGCCAGCAGTTATTCTTTAACAGACGAGCAGTACTTC
once	TRBV5-1	TRBJ1-2	TRBD1	CASSLGRGLFYGYTF	TGCGCCAGCAGCTTAGGCAGGGGGCTCTTCTATGGCTACACCTTC
few	TRBV5-4	TRBJ1-4	TRBD1	CASGNQGATNEKLFF	TGTGCCAGCGGAAACCAGGGGGCAACTAATGAAAAACTGTTTTTT
-	TRBV18	TRBJ1-1	-	CASSPPFAGREAFF	TGTGCCAGCTCACCACCATTCGCAGGGAGGGAAGCTTTCTTT
once	TRBV9	TRBJ1-2	TRBD1	CASSVNLNRDRGLAFYGYTF	TGTGCCAGCAGCGTAAACCTCAACCGGGACAGGGGGCTTGCTTTCTATGGCTACACCTTC